Shown below are 31 T cell receptor beta chains from a single sample sequenced in a study of neurological immune-mediated disorders. MiXCR, run by TCRdb on the 5' RACE reads, gives a single entry per CDR3 protein. The data hold 65,000 to 85,000 distinct CDR3 sequences, with about 5% observed a single time. Regarding time point: longitudinal time-point 2. The specimen was PBMCs. The receptors come from a woman aged 55-70 years with multiple sclerosis.

This clonotype was picked up many times. The V gene is TRBV20-1, the J gene TRBJ2-2; 8 nucleotides agree with TRBD2. The CDR3 has 14 residues. With 3 bases clipped from V and 7 bases from J, the junction kept 7 bases outside the gene matches. Germline lookup yields CDR1 DFQATT and CDR2 SNEGSKA (reference sequence). CDR3 DNA sequence: TGCAGTGCTAGGCGCGGGGGGCAGGTCGGGGAGCTGTTTTTT. It translates to CSARRGGQVGELFF.

This clonotype was counted ten times or more. The V gene is TRBV20-1, the J gene TRBJ2-3, with 7 bases aligning to TRBD2. Germline V gene sequence: CDR1 DFQATT, CDR2 SNEGSKA (reference sequence). This CDR3 has 17 residues. V dropped 2 bases and J dropped 4; count of bases not matched to a gene: 15. The CDR3 is CSARNTRETSFSDTQYF. The CDR3 DNA sequence: TGCAGTGCTAGAAATACCCGAGAGACTAGCTTTTCAGATACGCAGTATTTT.

This clonotype was picked up a small number of times. One junction end does not reproduce the germline sequence, and a read error may be involved. The chain recombines TRBV5-1 with TRBJ2-3, with TRBD2 identical over 10 bases. The CDR3 has 16 amino acids. Germline CDR1 SGHRS, CDR2 YFSETQ. The CDR3, as DNA: TGCGCCAGCAGCTTGGGGACTAGCGGTCTCACATATACGCAGTATTTT. This codes for CASSLGTSGLTYTQYF.

This clonotype appeared many times. The rearrangement links TRBV7-9 to TRBJ2-7; possibly TRBD1 for D (6 bases). Germline assignment: CDR1 SEHNR and CDR2 FQNEAQ (reference sequence). V was shortened by 7 bases and J by 4 bases, with 8 bases between the two germline ends. This CDR3 has 11 residues. This chain's CDR3 is CASTQGYEQYF. The CDR3 region has the DNA TGTGCCAGCACACAGGGATACGAGCAGTACTTC.

This clonotype was seen repeatedly, ten times or more. The rearrangement joins TRBV20-1 to TRBJ2-7; D ambiguous. This CDR3 is built from 12 residues. V was clipped by 2 bases and J by 1 base, with 6 bases between them. Germline CDR1 and CDR2: DFQATT and SNEGSKA (reference sequence). CDR3 loop: CSARSGSYEQYF. DNA of the CDR3: TGCAGTGCTAGATCGGGTTCCTACGAGCAGTACTTC.

The chain joins TRBV20-1 to TRBJ1-2, with 7 positions matching TRBD1. Per the germline V gene, CDR1 is DFQATT and CDR2 is SNEGSKA (reference sequence). The CDR3 totals 13 residues. V shed 4 bases and J 4 bases; nucleotides not matched to a gene: 6. CDR3 nucleotides: TGCAGTGCTATCCCAGGGGGGGGCTATGGCTACACCTTC. Amino acid sequence: CSAIPGGGYGYTF.

This clonotype was counted ten times or more. The chain carries TRBV5-1 and TRBJ2-7; D is unclear. Germline V gene lookup returns CDR1 SGHRS and CDR2 YFSETQ. This CDR3 is 13 amino acids long. V gave up 0 bases and J gave up 2 bases, with 6 bases separating them. The DNA of the CDR3 is TGCGCCAGCAGCTTGGTAGTGGCCTACGAGCAGTACTTC. This encodes CASSLVVAYEQYF.

In its sample, this clonotype was seen many times. CDR3 protein: CSARGGTGSQPQHF. The CDR3 DNA follows: TGCAGTGCTAGGGGGGGGACAGGGAGTCAGCCCCAGCATTTT. This chain uses TRBV20-1 with TRBJ1-5; 9 bases agree with TRBD1. V was pared by 3 bases and J by 6 bases, with 6 bases of the junction left unmatched. This CDR3 comprises 14 residues. Germline CDR1 and CDR2: DFQATT and SNEGSKA (reference sequence).

This clonotype was observed many times. The CDR3 DNA is TGTGCCAGCAGCTTAGCGCGTCCGCGTAATGAAAAACTGTTTTTT. This encodes CASSLARPRNEKLFF. The V gene is TRBV7-2, the J gene TRBJ1-4; no clear D gene. From germline, CDR1 is SGHTA and CDR2 FQGNSA. The V end lost 0 bases, the J end lost 4 bases, and 9 bases lay between the germline ends. The CDR3 sequence is 15 residues long.

This clonotype was picked up many times. The chain links TRBV25-1 to TRBJ2-7; tentative D call: TRBD2 (5 bases). V shed 3 bases and J shed 7 bases, with 7 bases lying between them. The CDR3 is 11 amino acids. Germline V lookup: CDR1 MGHDK, CDR2 SYGVNS. The CDR3 DNA follows: TGTGCCAGCAGTGAGAGGGTTGAGCAGTACTTC. Its protein is CASSERVEQYF.

This clonotype was picked up many times. J is TRBJ2-1 and V is TRBV12-3 or TRBV12-4; 8 nucleotides agree with TRBD1. V lost 8 bases and J lost 4; bases outside the gene matches: 13. The CDR3 is 16 residues long. For the CDR3, the DNA is TGTGCCAGCGAACCCCAGGCAGGGGGCCCTTACAATGAGCAGTTCTTC. This translates into CASEPQAGGPYNEQFF.

This clonotype was seen repeatedly, ten times or more. This chain joins TRBV6-5 and TRBJ1-1, with 9 nucleotides matching TRBD1. Germline V gene lookup returns CDR1 MNHEY and CDR2 SVGAGI. The CDR3 runs to 16 residues. V dropped 7 bases and J dropped 5; count of bases not matched to a gene: 14. The CDR3 reads CASNPLAGTGKTEAFF. The CDR3 DNA reads TGTGCCAGCAATCCCCTAGCCGGGACAGGGAAAACTGAAGCTTTCTTT.

This clonotype showed up many times. V is TRBV6-6 and J is TRBJ1-4; 7 bases are a match to TRBD1. Germline assignment: CDR1 MNHNY and CDR2 SVGAGI (reference sequence). The CDR3 totals 16 residues. J lost 3 bases, V lost 2 bases, and 6 bases had no gene match. CDR3 residues: CASSYTGATPNEKLFF. CDR3 sequence (DNA): TGTGCCAGCAGTTACACAGGGGCGACACCTAATGAAAAACTGTTTTTT.

Many counts were recorded for this clonotype. The J gene is TRBJ2-1, the V gene TRBV20-1; 10 bases line up with TRBD2. The CDR3 contains 14 residues. The V gene's germline CDR1 is DFQATT and CDR2 SNEGSKA (reference sequence). In DNA, the CDR3 is TGCGGCGTAACCGGGACTAGCGCAGGCAATGAGCAGTTCTTC. As protein: CGVTGTSAGNEQFF.

The table lists this clonotype with a few counts. The germline gene is not matched at one end of the junction; a read error may be the cause. V usage is TRBV25-1 and J usage is TRBJ1-2, with D hard to call. CDR1 is MGHDK and CDR2 is SYGVNS in the germline V gene. The CDR3 extends over 18 amino acids. CDR3 protein: CASSELKPPVGRSYDYTF. In DNA form, the CDR3 reads TGTGCCAGCAGTGAACTTAAACCCCCGGTTGGACGCTCCTATGACTACACCTTC.

This clonotype was counted at least ten times. Relative to the germline gene, one junction end is altered; a read error may explain this. The chain employs TRBV3-1 and TRBJ2-1; 8 bases agree with TRBD2. This CDR3 spans 15 amino acids. The V gene's germline CDR1 is LGHDT and CDR2 YNNKEL (reference sequence). The CDR3 here is CASRQAGAGNNEQFF. CDR3 in DNA: TGTGCCAGCAGGCAAGCGGGGGCGGGTAACAATGAGCAGTTCTTC.

This clonotype was seen at least ten times. The chain links TRBV6-2 or TRBV6-3 to TRBJ1-3; D gene uncertain. Germline values: CDR1 MNHEY, CDR2 SVGEGT. The CDR3 has 16 amino acids. The V and J ends lost 6 bases and 3 bases respectively, with 18 bases between them. The CDR3, as DNA: TGTGCCAGCAGCCCCTCCTCCCGGGCAGATGGAAACACCATATATTTT. This translates into CASSPSSRADGNTIYF.

Many counts were recorded for this clonotype. The rearrangement links TRBV3-1 to TRBJ1-3, with D uncertain. The CDR3 runs to 14 residues. The V end lost 6 bases, the J end lost 8 bases, and 17 bases lay between the germline ends. CDR1 is LGHDT and CDR2 is YNNKEL in the germline V gene (reference sequence). The chain's CDR3 is CASSHLNLVDTIYF. The CDR3 region has the DNA TGTGCCAGCAGTCACCTCAATTTGGTGGACACCATATATTTT.

This clonotype was seen many times. The chain has TRBV5-1 and TRBJ1-2; D unresolved. Germline lookup yields CDR1 SGHRS and CDR2 YFSETQ. The CDR3 is 15 residues long. Trimming shortened V by 0 bases and J by 4 bases, and 13 bases separated the two germline ends. The DNA for the CDR3 is TGCGCCAGCAGCTTGGGGTCGGCGGGGATCTATGGCTACACCTTC. This codes for CASSLGSAGIYGYTF.

This clonotype was seen at least ten times. The V call is TRBV5-1, the J call TRBJ2-5, with D possibly being TRBD1 or TRBD2 (6 bases each). Germline-derived CDR1 and CDR2 are SGHRS and YFSETQ. V was shortened by 2 bases and J by 3 bases, with 17 bases between the two germline ends. This CDR3 has 16 amino acids. The CDR3 sequence is CASSFSLAEGEETQYF. The CDR3 nucleotides are TGCGCCAGCAGCTTTTCACTGGCGGAGGGGGAAGAGACCCAGTACTTC. Drawing the rest from reference TRBV5-1 and TRBJ2-5, the complete variable domain is KAGVTQTPRYLIKTRGQQVTLSCSPISGHRSVSWYQQTPGQGLQFLFEYFSETQRNKGNFPGRFSGRQFSNSRSEMNVSTLELGDSALYLCASSFSLAEGEETQYFGPGTRLLVL.

The table lists this clonotype with many counts. This sequence joins TRBV20-1 and TRBJ2-3; TRBD2 matches at 12 bases. CDR1 is DFQATT, CDR2 SNEGSKA, per germline (reference sequence). CDR3 size: 17 residues. Trimming at V came to 0 bases and at J to 3 bases, leaving 7 bases not matched to a gene. CDR3 in DNA: TGCAGTGCTAGAGATCCCCGGACTAGCGGGGTAACAGATACGCAGTATTTT. It specifies CSARDPRTSGVTDTQYF.

This clonotype was counted at least ten times. This sequence joins TRBV10-3 and TRBJ2-7, with D possibly being TRBD2 (6 bases). The CDR3 is 15 residues long. Germline-derived CDR1 and CDR2 are ENHRY and SYGVKD. V lost 0 bases and J 2 bases, leaving 11 bases between the germline ends. As DNA, the CDR3 is TGTGCCATCAGTGAGTCGTCCGGGGGACCCTACGAGCAGTACTTC. Translating it yields CAISESSGGPYEQYF.

The chain couples TRBV9 to TRBJ1-1; D is undetermined. Trimming removed 3 bases from V and 6 bases from J, with 15 bases in between. The CDR3 contains 14 residues. The V gene's germline CDR1 is SGDLS and CDR2 YYNGEE. DNA for the CDR3: TGTGCCAGCAGCGGGAACAAGGGATTGTCTGAAGCTTTCTTT. Protein sequence: CASSGNKGLSEAFF. The variable domain in full, completed from reference TRBV9 and TRBJ1-1, reads DSGVTQTPKHLITATGQRVTLRCSPRSGDLSVYWYQQSLDQGLQFLIQYYNGEERAKGNILERFSAQQFPDLHSELNLSSLELGDSALYFCASSGNKGLSEAFFGQGTRLTVV.

The chain links TRBV4-2 to TRBJ2-1; D not resolved. The CDR3 extends over 11 amino acids. Germline CDR1 and CDR2: LGHNA and YNFKEQ. V was trimmed by 1 base and J by 8 bases, leaving 3 bases between them. In nucleotides, the CDR3 is TGTGCCAGCAGCCAAGCCTATGAGCAGTTCTTC. It codes for CASSQAYEQFF.

This clonotype was recorded at least ten times. V gene TRBV20-1 combines with J gene TRBJ2-3; D remains unclear. V was cut by 3 bases and J by 0 bases, with 13 bases left in between. Germline V gene lookup returns CDR1 DFQATT and CDR2 SNEGSKA (reference sequence). This CDR3 is 15 amino acids long. The CDR3 coding sequence is TGCAGTGCTAGTGACACCGCGTCTAGCACAGATACGCAGTATTTT. Protein product: CSASDTASSTDTQYF.

This chain links TRBV12-3 or TRBV12-4 with TRBJ1-1; D not resolved. Trimming removed 1 base at V and 11 bases at J, with 14 bases between. The CDR3 contains 13 residues. CDR3 sequence: CASSLGGRTTAFF. The CDR3 DNA sequence: TGTGCCAGCAGTTTAGGGGGAAGAACAACTGCTTTCTTT.

Many counts were recorded for this clonotype. The chain combines TRBV7-9 with TRBJ2-7; perhaps TRBD2 as D (5 bases). The CDR3 is 14 amino acids. Trimming removed 4 bases from V and 3 bases from J, with 13 bases in between. The germline gives CDR1 SEHNR, CDR2 FQNEAQ (reference sequence). The CDR3 reads CASSSYPRGYEQYF. CDR3 DNA: TGTGCCAGCAGCTCCTATCCCCGGGGCTACGAGCAGTACTTC.

The J gene is TRBJ1-5, the V gene TRBV2; D gene unclear. Looked up from germline, CDR1 is SNHLY and CDR2 is FYNNEI. This CDR3 is built from 12 residues. The V end was cut by 2 bases, the J end by 6 bases, with 5 bases between. The CDR3 DNA is TGTGCCAGCAGTGAATGGGCTCAGCCCCAGCATTTT. As protein: CASSEWAQPQHF.

This clonotype was detected a few times. V gene TRBV5-1 combines with J gene TRBJ1-2; D gene unclear. V shed 2 bases and J shed 3 bases, with 8 bases lying between them. From germline, CDR1 is SGHRS and CDR2 YFSETQ. This CDR3 is built from 13 residues. The chain's CDR3 is CASSLLGDYGYTF. The CDR3 coding sequence is TGCGCCAGCAGCTTACTCGGGGACTATGGCTACACCTTC.

In its sample, this clonotype was seen many times. The rearrangement links TRBV20-1 to TRBJ2-1, with TRBD2 as a possible D gene (6 bases). Trimming removed 5 bases at V and 9 bases at J, with 8 bases between. This CDR3 comprises 10 residues. Germline lookup yields CDR1 DFQATT and CDR2 SNEGSKA (reference sequence). CDR3 bases: TGCAGTGCTGAGACTAGTGAGCAGTTCTTC. This translates into CSAETSEQFF.

This clonotype was observed many times. This chain joins TRBV12-3 or TRBV12-4 and TRBJ2-7, with D perhaps matching TRBD2 (5 bases). The CDR3 is 12 residues long. Trimming pared 6 bases from V and 6 bases from J, leaving 12 bases between. The CDR3 DNA reads as TGTGCCAGCAGGGATTATGGGAGCGAGCAGTACTTC. This sequence encodes CASRDYGSEQYF.